This TCR beta chain originates from a study of T cell responses to AZD1222 COVID-19 vaccine. Second-dose intervals of approximately 4 or approximately 12 weeks were pooled. This clone was picked up a small number of times. Its specificity is unknown. This CDR3 region has 13 residues. Germline lookup yields CDR1 SGHTA and CDR2 FQGNSA. V was shortened by 4 bases and J by 0 bases, with 6 bases between the two germline ends. General observations from the study: Mapped onto spike, vaccine-associated CD4 TCRs spanned it and were dominant at 160-218 and 743-854. No repertoire was sampled before or during the peak T cell response, only after it. Donors were chiefly white British, with a greater number of females, and clonal diversity was perhaps underestimated.

The assay was immunoSEQ multiplex PCR, and TCRdb's table has in-frame clones only and misses some. Among 130,000 to 150,000 clones, approximately 89% were seen once, and the ten largest hold around 1.7%. The TCR was taken from an adult who received the AZD1222 COVID-19 vaccine. The chain uses TRBV7-2 and TRBJ1-2; no firm D call. The sequencing used peripheral blood, collected 28 days after the second AZD1222 dose. CDR3 nucleotides: TGTGCCAGCAGCTCCGCGGCTAACTATGGCTACACCTTC. Protein sequence: CASSSAANYGYTF.